Following are 19 T cell receptor beta chains from one sample sequenced in a study of blood T cell repertoires in COVID-19. Produced via immunoSEQ multiplex PCR; TCRdb's table is partial and in-frame only. The sample lists hundreds of thousands of clones; 70% to 90% were seen once. Source material: peripheral blood. These TCRs come from a man aged 18 to 30 with active or convalescent COVID-19.

The chain combines TRBV27 with TRBJ1-5; 7 positions match TRBD1. The CDR3 covers 14 residues. Germline trimming cut 5 bases from V and 4 bases from J; bases unmatched to any gene: 5. Per the germline V gene, CDR1 is MNHEY and CDR2 is SMNVEV (reference sequence). CDR3 sequence: CASSPRQGNQPQHF. The DNA of the CDR3 is TGTGCCAGCAGTCCGAGACAGGGTAATCAGCCCCAGCATTTT.

The chain uses TRBV7-9 and TRBJ2-7; D is perhaps TRBD1 (7 bases). The germline V and J ends were trimmed by 5 bases and 10 bases, with 18 bases remaining between them. Germline V CDR1 and CDR2: SEHNR, FQNEAQ (reference sequence). The CDR3 contains 13 residues. The CDR3 loop reads CASSPGGDRDQYF. As DNA, the CDR3 is TGTGCCAGCAGCCCCGGGGGCGACAGGGATCAGTACTTC.

The chain employs TRBV2 and TRBJ1-6, with D maybe TRBD1 (6 bases). CDR3 length: 16 residues. The ends were cut back, 6 bases at V and 8 bases at J, with 20 bases in the middle. Looked up from germline, CDR1 is SNHLY and CDR2 is FYNNEI. The DNA of the CDR3 is TGTGCCAGCAGCGATCCGGTTCGGGACACAGATTCACCCCTCCACTTT. Protein product: CASSDPVRDTDSPLHF.

The chain links TRBV7-9 to TRBJ1-1, with no clear D. From germline, CDR1 is SEHNR and CDR2 FQNEAQ (reference sequence). V dropped 0 bases and J dropped 3 bases, with 5 bases sitting between them. The CDR3 runs 13 residues. The DNA of the CDR3 is TGTGCCAGCAGCTTAGCGCCGGACACTGAAGCTTTCTTT. Its protein is CASSLAPDTEAFF.

The genes are TRBV10-2 and TRBJ1-5, with D hard to call. Trimming left V 8 bases short and J 7 bases short, with 15 bases between. Germline-derived CDR1 and CDR2 are WSHSY and SAAADI. This CDR3 is built from 13 residues. In DNA, the CDR3 is TGCGCCAGCGGTCCGGGATTATTGCAGCCCCAGCATTTT. The encoded protein is CASGPGLLQPQHF.

J is TRBJ1-5 and V is TRBV4-1; 8 positions agree with TRBD1. The V gene end was trimmed by 3 bases and the J gene end by 4 bases; junction bases not matched to a gene: 5. The germline V gene encodes CDR1 MGHRA and CDR2 YSYEKL. The CDR3 has 15 amino acids. This chain's CDR3 is CASSQVTGVNQPQHF. CDR3 DNA sequence: TGCGCCAGCAGCCAGGTGACAGGGGTTAATCAGCCCCAGCATTTT.

The chain is built from TRBV7-2 and TRBJ2-3; 13 positions agree with TRBD2. This CDR3 contains 17 residues. Per the germline V gene, CDR1 is SGHTA and CDR2 is FQGNSA. Germline trimming cut 5 bases from V and 5 bases from J; bases unmatched to any gene: 10. The CDR3 loop is CASSLWTSGGWGDTQYF. The CDR3 DNA is TGTGCCAGCAGCCTGTGGACTAGCGGGGGTTGGGGAGATACGCAGTATTTT.

This rearrangement joins TRBV5-1 to TRBJ1-1; maybe TRBD1 (6 bases). The germline V gene encodes CDR1 SGHRS and CDR2 YFSETQ. The V end was cut by 4 bases, the J end by 1 base, with 11 bases between. The CDR3 has 14 amino acids. CDR3 in amino acids: CASSPEGQNTEAFF. CDR3 bases: TGCGCCAGCAGCCCCGAGGGACAGAACACTGAAGCTTTCTTT.

The chain is built from TRBV5-4 and TRBJ2-1, with 12 bases that match TRBD2. Looked up from germline, CDR1 is SGHNT and CDR2 is YYREEE (reference sequence). V gave up 6 bases and J gave up 7 bases; unmatched junction bases: 8. The length of the CDR3 is 15 residues. DNA of the CDR3: TGTGCCAGCACCGTGACTAGCGGGGGCCAAAATGAGCAGTTCTTC. Amino acid sequence: CASTVTSGGQNEQFF.

The CDR3 loop reads CASRRQGNNQPQHF. CDR3 in DNA: TGTGCCAGCAGACGACAGGGAAACAATCAGCCCCAGCATTTT. This chain links TRBV2 with TRBJ1-5; 7 nucleotides agree with TRBD1. The ends lost 6 bases at V and 3 bases at J; junction bases unmatched: 5. The CDR3 covers 14 residues. The V gene's germline CDR1 is SNHLY and CDR2 FYNNEI.

V usage is TRBV7-9 and J usage is TRBJ2-1; TRBD1 might be the D (6 bases). CDR1 SEHNR and CDR2 FQNEAQ come from the germline V gene (reference sequence). This CDR3 has 13 residues. Trimming removed 1 base from V and 10 bases from J, with 11 bases in between. The CDR3 nucleotides are TGTGCCAGCAGCTTAGGTGTAGGGGGAGAGCAGTTCTTC. It is translated as CASSLGVGGEQFF.

This clone was observed once. The chain uses TRBV27 and TRBJ1-2; TRBD1 aligns across 7 bases. The CDR3 consists of 14 residues. Germline CDR1 MNHEY, CDR2 SMNVEV (reference sequence). V lost 6 bases and J lost 2; bases outside the gene matches: 6. CDR3 coding DNA: TGTGCCAGCAGGTCACCGGGACAGAACTATGGCTACACCTTC. Its protein is CASRSPGQNYGYTF.

The chain is built from TRBV6-5 and TRBJ1-5; no firm D call. The V end lost 6 bases, the J end lost 0 bases, and 12 bases lay between the germline ends. Germline V CDR1 and CDR2: MNHEY, SVGAGI. This CDR3 has 15 amino acids. Here the CDR3 reads CASSPSAYSNQPQHF. In DNA, the CDR3 is TGTGCCAGCAGCCCCAGTGCTTATAGCAATCAGCCCCAGCATTTT.

CDR3 DNA: TGTGCCAGCAGTTCAACCCCGGACAATTTGAAGTTTCAGCCCCAGCATTTT. Protein product: CASSSTPDNLKFQPQHF. V usage is TRBV27 and J usage is TRBJ1-5; maybe TRBD1 (5 bases). Looked up from germline, CDR1 is MNHEY and CDR2 is SMNVEV (reference sequence). Trimming removed 4 bases from V and 6 bases from J, with 22 bases in between. The CDR3 has 17 residues.

The V and J genes are TRBV3-1 (or the pseudogene TRBV3-2) and TRBJ1-2, with D tentatively TRBD1 (5 bases). Germline V CDR1 and CDR2: LGHDT, YNNKEL (reference sequence). Trimming removed 5 bases at V and 8 bases at J, with 12 bases between. This CDR3 spans 12 amino acids. As DNA, the CDR3 is TGTGCCAGCAGCGGAGGGGATCGCGGCTACACCTTC. Translating it yields CASSGGDRGYTF.

The genes are TRBV11-2 and TRBJ1-3; weak D call: TRBD1 (5 bases). This CDR3 spans 18 amino acids. Deletions cut 0 bases from V and 1 base from J, with 16 bases between. Looked up from germline, CDR1 is SGHAT and CDR2 is FQNNGV. The CDR3 loop reads CASSLDPLQGRSGNTIYF. CDR3 bases: TGTGCCAGCAGCTTAGATCCGCTGCAGGGAAGGTCTGGAAACACCATATATTTT. Drawing the rest from reference TRBV11-2 and TRBJ1-3, the complete variable domain is EAGVAQSPRYKIIEKRQSVAFWCNPISGHATLYWYQQILGQGPKLLIQFQNNGVVDDSQLPKDRFSAERLKGVDSTLKIQPAKLEDSAVYLCASSLDPLQGRSGNTIYFGEGSWLTVV.

The chain links TRBV6-5 to TRBJ1-1; D not resolved. The CDR3 is made up of 12 amino acids. The V end lost 7 bases, the J end lost 1 base, and 7 bases lay between the germline ends. Germline values: CDR1 MNHEY, CDR2 SVGAGI. This CDR3 is CASTRSNTEAFF. The CDR3 nucleotides are TGTGCCAGCACGAGGTCGAACACTGAAGCTTTCTTT.

The chain employs TRBV15 and TRBJ1-6; 9 bases agree with TRBD1. V lost 0 bases and J lost 10; bases outside the gene matches: 7. From germline, CDR1 is LNHNV and CDR2 YYDKDF (reference sequence). CDR3 length: 16 amino acids. In DNA, the CDR3 is TGTGCCACCAGCAGAGATTCTAGACAGGGGGAATCACCCCTCCACTTT. Protein: CATSRDSRQGESPLHF.

The chain employs TRBV12-5 and TRBJ2-2, with 8 nucleotides matching TRBD1. This CDR3 region has 15 residues. The V gene end was trimmed by 4 bases and the J gene end by 2 bases; junction bases not matched to a gene: 3. Germline loops: CDR1 LGHNT, CDR2 FRNRAP. DNA of the CDR3: TGTGCTAGTGGTTCGGGACAGGTAAACACCGGGGAGCTGTTTTTT. This encodes CASGSGQVNTGELFF.